This T cell receptor (beta chain) was sequenced for a study of blood T cell repertoires in COVID-19. The overall study: COVID-19 samples from acute and convalescent phases originated in the United States, Italy and Spain. PBMCs, B-cell-depleted T cells, or T cells were the source of the cDNA or gDNA that made up the material.

Authors' data handling: The authors estimated nucleated cell counts from reference gene primer amplification. Sequencing was performed with immunoSEQ multiplex PCR; in TCRdb, only in-frame clones are kept and a portion is missing. V, J and clone size were drawn from that table, and D and trimming were deduced from the DNA. Here the sample spans about 170,000 clones, 80% to 90% being singletons. Enrollment of patients from Seattle took place during active infection, with longitudinal follow-up. The TCR sequence derives from a woman of 80 years or more with COVID-19, enrolled during active disease. The specimen was peripheral blood.

CDR3 DNA sequence: TGTGCCAGCACCAGACAGGGTATATGCCACTTT. Protein sequence: CASTRQGICHF. The V and J genes are TRBV6-4 and TRBJ1-6; 7 bases agree with TRBD1. After removal of 7 bases from V and 18 bases from J, the junction contained 9 bases not matched to a gene. This CDR3 has 11 amino acids. Per the germline V gene, CDR1 is MRHNA and CDR2 is SNTAGT.